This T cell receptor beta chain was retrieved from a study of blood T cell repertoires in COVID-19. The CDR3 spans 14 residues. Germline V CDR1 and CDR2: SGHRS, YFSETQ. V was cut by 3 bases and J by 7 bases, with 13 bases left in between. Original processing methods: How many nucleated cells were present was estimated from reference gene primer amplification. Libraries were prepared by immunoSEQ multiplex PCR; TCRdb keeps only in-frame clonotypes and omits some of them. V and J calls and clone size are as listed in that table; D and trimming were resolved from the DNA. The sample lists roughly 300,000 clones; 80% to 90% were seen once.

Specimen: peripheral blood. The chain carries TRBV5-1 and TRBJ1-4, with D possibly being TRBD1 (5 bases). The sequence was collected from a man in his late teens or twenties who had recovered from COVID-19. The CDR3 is CASSSGEGGEKLFF. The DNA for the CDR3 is TGCGCCAGCAGCTCGGGGGAGGGCGGTGAAAAACTGTTTTTT.